The 22 T cell receptor beta chains in this list originate from one sample, sequenced in a study of blood T cell repertoires in COVID-19. Assay used: immunoSEQ multiplex PCR; TCRdb lists only in-frame clones, some missing. The table records fewer than 500,000 clones, around 89% of them present only once. Input material: PBMCs or T cells enriched from blood (not recorded which). The receptors here all came from a young man who had recovered from COVID-19.

CDR3 region: CAIAVDYEQYF. The DNA for the CDR3 is TGTGCCATCGCGGTAGACTACGAGCAGTACTTC. The chain uses TRBV10-3 and TRBJ2-7; no clear D gene. Germline lookup yields CDR1 ENHRY and CDR2 SYGVKD. This CDR3 has 11 amino acids. Between the trimmed V and J ends, which lost 8 bases and 3 bases, there was a span of 8 bases.

The chain combines TRBV5-8 with TRBJ2-7; TRBD1 aligns across 9 bases. Germline V gene sequence: CDR1 SGHTS, CDR2 YDEGEE. The CDR3 spans 15 residues. V lost 0 bases and J lost 3; bases outside the gene matches: 4. This CDR3 reads CASSLAGTGNYEQYF. The DNA for the CDR3 is TGTGCCAGCAGCTTGGCCGGGACAGGGAACTACGAGCAGTACTTC.

The V and J genes are TRBV27 and TRBJ2-3, with 7 bases fitting TRBD2. Germline V lookup: CDR1 MNHEY, CDR2 SMNVEV (reference sequence). With 9 bases clipped from V and 1 base from J, the junction kept 10 bases outside the gene matches. The CDR3 is made up of 15 amino acids. The CDR3 loop reads CASKRVAGGTDTQYF. As DNA, the CDR3 is TGTGCCAGTAAACGCGTGGCGGGAGGCACAGATACGCAGTATTTT.

J is TRBJ2-5 and V is TRBV19, with D possibly matching TRBD2 (6 bases). The CDR3 length is 14 residues. V was pared by 6 bases and J by 3 bases, with 14 bases between. Germline V gene data show CDR1 as LNHDA and CDR2 as SQIVND (reference sequence). CDR3 in DNA: TGTGCCAGTAGATCGCCGGGAGAAAAAGAGACCCAGTACTTC. Amino acids: CASRSPGEKETQYF.

V gene TRBV10-1 combines with J gene TRBJ2-7, with 15 positions matching TRBD2. Per germline, CDR1 WNHNN and CDR2 SYGVQD (reference sequence). V dropped 3 bases and J dropped 7; count of bases not matched to a gene: 10. This CDR3 is built from 17 residues. The CDR3 nucleotides read TGCGCCAGCAGTGACATGGGACTAGCGGGAGGCCTCGGGGAGCAGTACTTC. Protein: CASSDMGLAGGLGEQYF.

The J gene is TRBJ2-1, the V gene TRBV12-3 or TRBV12-4, with 7 bases fitting TRBD2. With V trimmed by 6 bases and J by 9 bases, 5 bases remained unmatched. The CDR3 loop spans 12 amino acids. CDR3 residues: CASRAGEVEQFF. In nucleotides, the CDR3 is TGTGCCAGCAGGGCGGGAGAGGTTGAGCAGTTCTTC.

The V and J genes are TRBV5-5 and TRBJ2-1, with 9 bases aligning to TRBD2. Germline lookup yields CDR1 SGHKS and CDR2 YYEKEE (reference sequence). The ends lost 4 bases at V and 7 bases at J; junction bases unmatched: 9. This CDR3 contains 15 residues. CDR3: CASSPRAGGPNEQFF. CDR3 sequence (DNA): TGTGCCAGCAGCCCAAGAGCGGGAGGCCCTAATGAGCAGTTCTTC.

Many counts were recorded for this clone. V and J are TRBV19 and TRBJ2-2; D unresolved. CDR1 and CDR2 from the germline V gene are LNHDA and SQIVND (reference sequence). Trimming took off 4 bases at V and 6 bases at J, with 6 bases between the two ends. CDR3 length equals 12 residues. CDR3 nucleotides: TGTGCCAGTAGTAACTACCCCGGGGAGCTGTTTTTT. It is translated as CASSNYPGELFF. The full variable domain, in which reference TRBV19 and TRBJ2-2 provide the parts outside the CDR3, is DGGITQSPKYLFRKEGQNVTLSCEQNLNHDAMYWYRQDPGQGLRLIYYSQIVNDFQKGDIAEGYSVSREKKESFPLTVTSAQKNPTAFYLCASSNYPGELFFGEGSRLTVL.

The J gene is TRBJ2-3, the V gene TRBV12-5, with TRBD2 matching 9 bases. Germline lookup yields CDR1 LGHNT and CDR2 FRNRAP. The ends lost 5 bases at V and 3 bases at J; junction bases unmatched: 3. This CDR3 spans 14 amino acids. CDR3 nucleotides: TGTGCTAGTGGTAGGACTAGCGTGACAGATACGCAGTATTTT. Its translation is CASGRTSVTDTQYF. The full variable domain, its missing parts supplied by reference TRBV12-5 and TRBJ2-3, is DARVTQTPRHKVTEMGQEVTMRCQPILGHNTVFWYRQTMMQGLELLAYFRNRAPLDDSGMPKDRFSAEMPDATLATLKIQPSEPRDSAVYFCASGRTSVTDTQYFGPGTRLTVL.

The genes are TRBV12-3 or TRBV12-4 and TRBJ2-5; D is perhaps TRBD2 (6 bases). CDR3 length: 11 amino acids. V dropped 2 bases and J dropped 11 bases, with 9 bases sitting between them. The CDR3 region is CASSLRRDQYF. The CDR3 DNA reads TGTGCCAGCAGTTTAAGGAGGGATCAGTACTTC.

The chain joins TRBV29-1 to TRBJ1-1; no reliable D call. The CDR3 has 11 amino acids. Germline V gene data show CDR1 as SQVTM and CDR2 as ANQGSEA. The V gene lost 3 bases and the J gene lost 1 base, with 3 bases spanning the gap. DNA of the CDR3: TGCAGCGTTGACCAGAACACTGAAGCTTTCTTT. Translation: CSVDQNTEAFF. The variable domain in full, completed from reference TRBV29-1 and TRBJ1-1, reads SAVISQKPSRDICQRGTSLTIQCQVDSQVTMMFWYRQQPGQSLTLIATANQGSEATYESGFVIDKFPISRPNLTFSTLTVSNMSPEDSSIYLCSVDQNTEAFFGQGTRLTVV.

The DNA of the CDR3 is TGCAGCGTTGACTTGGACACCAGGTCGGATACGCAGTATTTT. Translating gives CSVDLDTRSDTQYF. The rearrangement links TRBV29-1 to TRBJ2-3; weak D call: TRBD1 (5 bases). The germline V gene encodes CDR1 SQVTM and CDR2 ANQGSEA. V was trimmed by 3 bases and J by 6 bases, leaving 16 bases between them. This CDR3 has 14 residues.

The chain combines TRBV25-1 with TRBJ1-1, with unresolved D. The CDR3 totals 13 residues. Germline CDR1 is MGHDK and CDR2 is SYGVNS. The ends were cut back, 5 bases at V and 3 bases at J, with 10 bases in the middle. The CDR3 protein is CASSPDTDTEAFF. The DNA of the CDR3 is TGTGCCAGCAGTCCTGATACTGACACTGAAGCTTTCTTT.

The chain recombines TRBV4-1 with TRBJ2-3, with TRBD2 identical over 8 bases. CDR3 length equals 15 residues. Germline V gene data show CDR1 as MGHRA and CDR2 as YSYEKL. After removal of 4 bases from V and 2 bases from J, the junction contained 5 bases not matched to a gene. Here the CDR3 reads CASSPGRGSTDTQYF. In DNA, the CDR3 is TGCGCCAGCAGCCCCGGGAGGGGATCCACAGATACGCAGTATTTT.

The chain links TRBV3-1 (or the pseudogene TRBV3-2) to TRBJ1-5, with D unresolved. The length of the CDR3 is 15 residues. The V and J ends lost 0 bases and 7 bases respectively, with 13 bases between them. Germline values: CDR1 LGHDT, CDR2 YNNKEL (reference sequence). CDR3 sequence: CASSQETAVKQPQHF. In nucleotides, the CDR3 is TGTGCCAGCAGCCAAGAAACGGCGGTGAAGCAGCCCCAGCATTTT.

For the CDR3, the DNA is TGTGCCAGCAGCCAAGGGACAGGCCCTACGAAGCAGTACTTC. Translated: CASSQGTGPTKQYF. This chain connects TRBV3-1 (or the pseudogene TRBV3-2) to TRBJ2-7; 7 bases are a match to TRBD1. Looked up from germline, CDR1 is LGHDT and CDR2 is YNNKEL (reference sequence). The CDR3 consists of 14 residues. After removal of 1 base from V and 8 bases from J, the junction contained 8 bases not matched to a gene.

The CDR3, as DNA: TGTGCCAGCAGATTCGACACGAGCTACGAGCAGTACTTC. Encoded protein: CASRFDTSYEQYF. The rearrangement links TRBV27 to TRBJ2-7, with D unresolved. Germline V gene sequence: CDR1 MNHEY, CDR2 SMNVEV (reference sequence). The CDR3 contains 13 residues. Trimming pared 6 bases from V and 3 bases from J, leaving 12 bases between.

The V gene is TRBV19, the J gene TRBJ2-1, with D uncertain. Trimming shortened V by 3 bases and J by 3 bases, and 21 bases separated the two germline ends. CDR1 is LNHDA, CDR2 SQIVND, per germline (reference sequence). The CDR3 is made up of 18 amino acids. In DNA, the CDR3 is TGTGCCAGTAGTATCAGCAACCCCCGACTTAGCTACTACAATGAGCAGTTCTTC. It codes for CASSISNPRLSYYNEQFF. Variable domain in full (rest from reference TRBV19 and TRBJ2-1): DGGITQSPKYLFRKEGQNVTLSCEQNLNHDAMYWYRQDPGQGLRLIYYSQIVNDFQKGDIAEGYSVSREKKESFPLTVTSAQKNPTAFYLCASSISNPRLSYYNEQFFGPGTRLTVL.

This CDR3 is CASAQYRNQPQHF. DNA of the CDR3: TGTGCCAGCGCACAATACCGCAATCAGCCCCAGCATTTT. The rearrangement joins TRBV27 to TRBJ1-5; D remains unclear. The ends were cut back, 8 bases at V and 2 bases at J, with 10 bases in the middle. The CDR3 covers 13 residues. Germline lookup yields CDR1 MNHEY and CDR2 SMNVEV (reference sequence).

The rearrangement joins TRBV28 to TRBJ2-1; 10 positions match TRBD2. CDR1 and CDR2 from the germline V gene are MDHEN and SYDVKM. The CDR3 runs 17 residues. The V gene end was trimmed by 7 bases and the J gene end by 4 bases; junction bases not matched to a gene: 13. DNA for the CDR3: TGTGCCAGCACCGCGCGGGAACTAGCGGGGCGATACAATGAGCAGTTCTTC. The encoded protein is CASTARELAGRYNEQFF.

In the case of this clone: The same CDR3 is also encoded by other DNA sequences in this sample. The rearrangement uses TRBV18 and TRBJ1-1; no reliable D call. The germline V gene has CDR1 KGHSH and CDR2 LQKENI. This CDR3 has 14 residues. The ends were cut back, 2 bases at V and 0 bases at J, with 7 bases in the middle. CDR3 sequence: CASSPTEMNTEAFF. In nucleotides, the CDR3 is TGTGCCAGCTCACCAACAGAAATGAACACTGAAGCTTTCTTT.

The rearrangement joins TRBV4-2 to TRBJ2-1; TRBD2 matches at 7 bases. The V and J ends lost 2 bases and 4 bases, in that order; junction bases with no gene match: 11. Germline assignment: CDR1 LGHNA and CDR2 YNFKEQ. This CDR3 contains 17 residues. As DNA, the CDR3 is TGTGCCAGCAGCCAACCCCCGAGCGGGAATGGATACAATGAGCAGTTCTTC. Its protein product is CASSQPPSGNGYNEQFF.